This T cell receptor (beta chain) was sequenced during a study of shared clonotypes between healthy human individuals (dated by TCRdb to about 2020). In the study overall: A few men and a couple of women, aged 18 to 49 years, made up the cohort. For each donor, CD4 naive and CD4 memory were each run on three plates, CD8 naive on two plates, and CD8 memory on one plate. To estimate repertoire size and how much clonotypes are shared between individuals, the study performed deep sequencing of blood TCR repertoires from roughly five healthy adults. Different laboratories and diverse techniques were used to prepare libraries and sequence TCR repertoires, to increase sequencing depth and limit assay-specific biases. Per donor, leukapheresis produced somewhere between about 0.85 and 10 billion PBMCs. Paper-wide results and their limitations: Because the study included a small number of donors, the genetic and exposure-history diversity represented was limited. Incomplete sequencing was indicated by rarefaction of sorted-subset datasets, despite the large sequencing depth. Only blood was sampled, and tissue TCR repertoires likely differ from those in blood. Across a few donors, about 4.5% of naive CD4, roughly 3.5% of naive CD8, under 2.5% of memory CD4, and 0.4% of memory CD8 clonotypes were shared. Clonotypes shared by all four sorted-subset donors showed higher generation probabilities than non-shared clonotypes. Larger estimated clonotype richness was generally found for naive subsets than for memory subsets. Pairwise subsampling indicated that sequencing depth was expected to affect the degree of clonotype sharing among donors.

CD8 naive samples were obtained by positive selection for CCR7 among CD45RO-negative cells, yielding a CD45RA+CCR7+ population from which TemRA cells were excluded. The donors were healthy, HIV-negative adults with no recently reported acute infections or vaccinations. Every donor was a Caucasian adult residing in Nashville, Tennessee, USA. Blood was obtained by leukapheresis, after which PBMCs were separated by Ficoll-Histopaque density gradient centrifugation and cryopreserved in liquid nitrogen vapor phase. Analytical flow cytometry was used to check the purity and quantity of each magnetically sorted T cell population. From each sorted fraction, genomic DNA was isolated and quantified by UV absorbance on a Nanodrop 2000c. TCR CDR3 regions were amplified from genomic DNA by multiplex PCR using the deep immunoSEQ assay. For each cell subset, the extracted genomic DNA was distributed evenly across all wells of several immunoSEQ 96-well plates, and each plate served as one replicate. For sorted subsets, each replicate PCR was loaded with about 200 ng genomic DNA, equivalent to 30,000 to 35,000 T cell genomes. Purified libraries were measured with a Qubit 3.0 fluorometer, size-checked on a Bioanalyzer 2100, and measured again with the KAPA Library Quantification kit. Each immunoSEQ 96-well plate was sequenced on its own single-read 150-cycle Illumina NextSeq 550 flow cell. The paper's data handling went like this. Because the immunoSEQ output included only junctional sequences and no quality scores, the filtering could not be the same as the filtering used for full-length reads. To assign V/J genes and CDR3, sequences were annotated using PyIR, a Python wrapper for IgBLAST v1.9, with IMGT germline references. Any read was removed if the V/J assignment was weak (E-value above 1e-6), the CDR3 was missing, or the read contained stop codons, out-of-frame junctions, or ambiguous translated residues. V3J clonotypes were defined by identical inferred V gene, J gene, and CDR3 amino acid sequence. To compute the percentage overlap between repertoires, the number of shared unique clonotypes was divided by the size of the smaller repertoire. Repertoire richness was assessed with RTK rarefaction, the Chao1 estimator, and Recon v2.1 estimates of unobserved clonotypes. For all TCRbeta clonotypes obtained by the gDNA method from four donors, generation probabilities were computed with OLGA. Entries here come from immuneACCESS through TCRdb and include only in-frame sequences with V and J called. Some clones fail to appear in such tables; in the studies checked, an unresolved V gene covers under half of the shortfall, and the cause of the remainder is unknown. V, J and clone size reflect that table, while D and trimming were determined from the DNA. The sample table holds 550,000 to 650,000 clones, of which about 95% were seen once. Clones ranked in the top ten supply 0.11% of the sample.

Trimming at the junction amounts to 5 bases on V and 5 bases on J, and the germline ends lie 19 bases apart. CDR1 and CDR2 are read off the germline V gene as SGHRS and YFSETQ. Reading from cysteine to phenylalanine, the CDR3 counts 15 amino acids. Left in the record is the CDR3 DNA by itself, 45 bases read in frame from the first base. With respect to this clone: No cognate antigen has been identified for it. The input lacks base qualities; no much larger clone sits a single base away.

This TCR came from a woman in her 30s in good health. Material: naive CD8+ T cells sorted from blood. The sample's cell subset or site label, in plain terms: CD45RA+CCR7+. The chain employs TRBV5-1 and TRBJ1-2, with TRBD1 as a weak D call on 5 bases. The DNA sequence reads TGCGCCAGCAGACGAGCCCCCGGGGACCGGTATGGCTACACCTTC. Its protein reads: CASRRAPGDRYGYTF.